The 29 T cell receptor beta chains below come from one sample, sequenced in a study of shared clonotypes between healthy human individuals. Libraries were prepared by immunoSEQ multiplex PCR; TCRdb keeps only in-frame clonotypes and omits some of them. This table has approximately 2,300,000 clones, about 90% appearing once. Input material: naive CD4+ T cells from PBMCs. Subset of the sample: CD45RA+ positively selected. Every receptor here comes from a man aged 18-30 years in good health. Some clones in this sample may be carry-over from other donors' samples.

The J gene is TRBJ1-3, the V gene TRBV28; 7 nucleotides align to TRBD1. The junction had 12 bases not matched to a gene; V was cut back by 6 bases and J by 4 bases. There are 16 residues in the CDR3. Per the germline V gene, CDR1 is MDHEN and CDR2 is SYDVKM. DNA of the CDR3: TGTGCCAGCAGCCGCGCGGATCGACAGGGAGGAAACACCATATATTTT. Translation: CASSRADRQGGNTIYF.

The rearrangement joins TRBV6-1 to TRBJ2-3; TRBD1 matches at 7 bases. The CDR3 length is 13 residues. CDR1 is MNHNS, CDR2 SASEGT, per germline. The V segment lost 7 bases and the J segment 3 bases; nucleotides outside the gene matches: 4. Here the CDR3 DNA reads TGTGCCAGCAAGAACAGGGGTACAGATACGCAGTATTTT. Translated, it gives CASKNRGTDTQYF.

The J gene is TRBJ1-3, the V gene TRBV7-9; D gene uncertain. The CDR3 is 13 residues long. Trimming stripped 5 bases from V and 9 bases from J, with 14 bases between. Germline-derived CDR1 and CDR2 are SEHNR and FQNEAQ (reference sequence). CDR3 protein: CASSPRLAGTIYF. The CDR3 DNA follows: TGTGCCAGCAGCCCCCGGTTGGCAGGCACCATATATTTT. Together with reference TRBV7-9 and TRBJ1-3, the CDR3 gives the full variable domain: DTGVSQNPRHKITKRGQNVTFRCDPISEHNRLYWYRQTLGQGPEFLTYFQNEAQLEKSRLLSDRFSAERPKGSFSTLEIQRTEQGDSAMYLCASSPRLAGTIYFGEGSWLTVV.

The rearrangement links TRBV2 to TRBJ2-1; possibly TRBD2 for D (7 bases). This CDR3 region has 14 residues. Germline loops: CDR1 SNHLY, CDR2 FYNNEI. V was clipped by 4 bases and J by 6 bases, with 13 bases between them. CDR3 sequence: CASSGQGGGNEQFF. The CDR3 bases are TGTGCCAGCAGTGGGCAGGGAGGGGGCAATGAGCAGTTCTTC. Based on the CDR3 plus reference TRBV2 and TRBJ2-1, the full variable domain is EPEVTQTPSHQVTQMGQEVILRCVPISNHLYFYWYRQILGQKVEFLVSFYNNEISEKSEIFDDQFSVERPDGSNFTLKIRSTKLEDSAMYFCASSGQGGGNEQFFGPGTRLTVL.

This clone was recorded once. This chain joins TRBV5-1 and TRBJ2-1; 7 nucleotides agree with TRBD2. Germline CDR1 is SGHRS and CDR2 is YFSETQ. Unmatched junction bases numbered 8, after V lost 0 bases and J lost 5 bases. This CDR3 region has 16 residues. CDR3 loop: CASSLEPAGMDNEQFF. The CDR3 nucleotides read TGCGCCAGCAGCTTGGAACCAGCGGGAATGGACAATGAGCAGTTCTTC.

CDR3 sequence: CASSWGQLYGYTF. DNA for the CDR3: TGTGCCAGCAGTTGGGGACAGCTATATGGCTACACCTTC. J is TRBJ1-2 and V is TRBV28; 7 nucleotides line up with TRBD1. CDR3 length: 13 residues. V trimming: 4 bases; J trimming: 5 bases; junction bases outside the gene matches: 4. The germline gives CDR1 MDHEN, CDR2 SYDVKM.

V gene TRBV5-1 combines with J gene TRBJ2-3, with 7 bases fitting TRBD1. CDR3 length: 16 residues. Germline-derived CDR1 and CDR2 are SGHRS and YFSETQ. V was pared by 4 bases and J by 4 bases, with 12 bases of the junction left unmatched. The CDR3 loop reads CASSPGAGGYADTQYF. The CDR3 DNA follows: TGCGCCAGCAGCCCTGGGGCAGGGGGATATGCAGATACGCAGTATTTT. Complete variable domain (other parts from reference TRBV5-1 and TRBJ2-3): KAGVTQTPRYLIKTRGQQVTLSCSPISGHRSVSWYQQTPGQGLQFLFEYFSETQRNKGNFPGRFSGRQFSNSRSEMNVSTLELGDSALYLCASSPGAGGYADTQYFGPGTRLTVL.

Of note for this clone: Other DNA sequences in the sample encode the same CDR3. The rearrangement uses TRBV9 and TRBJ2-3, with 10 bases identical to TRBD2. CDR1 is SGDLS, CDR2 YYNGEE, per germline. This CDR3 contains 16 residues. J was trimmed by 0 bases and V by 4 bases; bases with no gene match: 5. The CDR3 sequence: CASSPRTSGSTDTQYF. The CDR3 nucleotides read TGTGCCAGCAGCCCCCGGACTAGCGGAAGCACAGATACGCAGTATTTT. Looking up the rest from reference TRBV9 and TRBJ2-3 gives the full variable domain: DSGVTQTPKHLITATGQRVTLRCSPRSGDLSVYWYQQSLDQGLQFLIQYYNGEERAKGNILERFSAQQFPDLHSELNLSSLELGDSALYFCASSPRTSGSTDTQYFGPGTRLTVL.

This clone was detected only once. This rearrangement joins TRBV30 to TRBJ2-5; 9 bases align to TRBD2. Matching the DNA end better, TRBJ2-7 makes the J call doubtful. This CDR3 contains 13 residues. Germline-derived CDR1 and CDR2 are GTSNPN and SVGIG (reference sequence). CDR3 protein: CAWSSGRSYEQYF. The DNA for the CDR3 is TGTGCCTGGAGTAGCGGGAGGTCCTACGAGCAGTACTTC.

This sequence joins TRBV7-9 and TRBJ2-4; 9 positions match TRBD2. Germline V gene lookup returns CDR1 SEHNR and CDR2 FQNEAQ (reference sequence). Trimming cost V 5 bases and J 6 bases; bases outside gene matches: 8. The CDR3 extends over 15 amino acids. This CDR3 is CASSPLGTSLNIQYF. CDR3 coding DNA: TGTGCCAGCAGCCCTCTTGGGACTAGCCTAAACATTCAGTACTTC.

The chain is built from TRBV30 and TRBJ1-5; D is undetermined. Deletions cut 0 bases from V and 5 bases from J, with 14 bases between. CDR3 size: 15 residues. Per the germline V gene, CDR1 is GTSNPN and CDR2 is SVGIG (reference sequence). In DNA form, the CDR3 reads TGTGCCTGGAGTGTGTTCGGAAACTTCGATCAGCCCCAGCATTTT. Protein sequence: CAWSVFGNFDQPQHF.

The chain is built from TRBV27 and TRBJ2-6; D ambiguous. Germline V gives CDR1 MNHEY, CDR2 SMNVEV (reference sequence). This CDR3 comprises 17 residues. Trimming cost V 8 bases and J 0 bases, with 17 bases left between them. Here the CDR3 reads CASRSALKISGANVLTF. The DNA for the CDR3 is TGTGCCAGCCGTTCCGCACTTAAGATCTCTGGGGCCAACGTCCTGACTTTC. The full variable domain, rest sourced from reference TRBV27 and TRBJ2-6, is EAQVTQNPRYLITVTGKKLTVTCSQNMNHEYMSWYRQDPGLGLRQIYYSMNVEVTDKGDVPEGYKVSRKEKRNFPLILESPSPNQTSLYFCASRSALKISGANVLTFGAGSRLTVL.

Written as DNA, the CDR3 is TGTGCCTGGAGTGGGCAGGTCGAGGGAGAGCAGTACTTC. Encoded protein: CAWSGQVEGEQYF. The V gene is TRBV30, the J gene TRBJ2-7, with D tentatively TRBD2 (5 bases). The V and J ends lost 1 base and 7 bases respectively, with 14 bases between them. This CDR3 comprises 13 residues. The germline gives CDR1 GTSNPN, CDR2 SVGIG (reference sequence). Complete variable domain (other parts from reference TRBV30 and TRBJ2-7): SQTIHQWPATLVQPVGSPLSLECTVEGTSNPNLYWYRQAAGRGLQLLFYSVGIGQISSEVPQNLSASRPQDRQFILSSKKLLLSDSGFYLCAWSGQVEGEQYFGPGTRLTVT.

This chain connects TRBV19 to TRBJ2-1; D possibly corresponds to TRBD1 (5 bases). Germline-derived CDR1 and CDR2 are LNHDA and SQIVND (reference sequence). The V and J ends lost 7 bases and 4 bases respectively, with 14 bases between them. The CDR3 is 14 amino acids. CDR3 nucleotides: TGTGCCAGTATGGCCCAGGGCAGGTACAATGAGCAGTTCTTC. Residues: CASMAQGRYNEQFF.

In regard to this clone: A read error may account for a junction end that differs from germline. DNA for the CDR3: TGCAGCGCTGAAGAGGGAAATAATGAAAAACTGTTTTTT. It specifies CSAEEGNNEKLFF. The chain recombines TRBV29-1 with TRBJ1-4, with D hard to call. The germline V gene encodes CDR1 SQVTM and CDR2 ANQGSEA. The CDR3 consists of 13 residues.

Comment on this clone: This sample also contains other DNA sequences that code for the same CDR3. This rearrangement joins TRBV28 to TRBJ2-7; D is possibly TRBD2 (6 bases). The CDR3 contains 13 residues. V was pared by 8 bases and J by 2 bases, with 13 bases between. Per the germline V gene, CDR1 is MDHEN and CDR2 is SYDVKM. In DNA form, the CDR3 reads TGTGCCAGCCGGGGGACCGTCACCTACGAGCAGTACTTC. Translation gives CASRGTVTYEQYF.

This clone was picked up one time. At the DNA level, this CDR3 is encoded by other sequences in the same sample as well. The rearrangement uses TRBV29-1 and TRBJ2-5; TRBD1 agrees at 7 bases. V was pared by 4 bases and J by 0 bases, with 2 bases of the junction left unmatched. CDR1 SQVTM and CDR2 ANQGSEA come from the germline V gene. This CDR3 has 13 residues. The CDR3 protein is CSVAGQYQETQYF. The CDR3 DNA sequence: TGCAGCGTTGCGGGACAGTACCAAGAGACCCAGTACTTC.

This chain joins TRBV28 and TRBJ1-2; no clear D. Per germline, CDR1 MDHEN and CDR2 SYDVKM. V gave up 8 bases and J gave up 4 bases, with 20 bases separating them. The CDR3 contains 15 residues. CDR3 residues: CASATQRWASYGYTF. CDR3 coding DNA: TGTGCCAGCGCTACCCAACGATGGGCGAGCTATGGCTACACCTTC.

V gene TRBV6-5 combines with J gene TRBJ2-7; TRBD1 might be the D (5 bases). The V gene's germline CDR1 is MNHEY and CDR2 SVGAGI. The CDR3 is 13 amino acids. Trimming cost V 8 bases and J 0 bases, with 11 bases left between them. As DNA, the CDR3 is TGTGCCAGCGGAAGGACATACTCCTACGAGCAGTACTTC. Its protein product is CASGRTYSYEQYF.

This clone was seen a few times. This rearrangement joins TRBV9 to TRBJ1-5; D unresolved. The V gene lost 3 bases and the J gene lost 5 bases, with 3 bases spanning the gap. The V gene's germline CDR1 is SGDLS and CDR2 YYNGEE. The CDR3 extends over 11 amino acids. DNA for the CDR3: TGTGCCAGCAGCGCTCATCAGCCCCAGCATTTT. This codes for CASSAHQPQHF.

The chain links TRBV7-3 to TRBJ2-5; the D gene is possibly TRBD1 (6 bases). The germline V and J ends were trimmed by 1 base and 1 base, with 16 bases remaining between them. The V gene's germline CDR1 is SGHTA and CDR2 FQGTGA. The CDR3 consists of 17 residues. In DNA, the CDR3 is TGTGCCAGCAGCTTAAAGGGGGACACTACCCCCCAAGAGACCCAGTACTTC. Amino acid sequence: CASSLKGDTTPQETQYF.

The V call is TRBV7-2, the J call TRBJ2-7; TRBD1 matches at 8 bases. From germline, CDR1 is SGHTA and CDR2 FQGNSA. Trimming removed 4 bases from V and 3 bases from J; junction bases left unmatched: 11. This CDR3 comprises 16 residues. CDR3 loop: CASSYATGVGLYEQYF. CDR3 nucleotides: TGTGCCAGCAGCTATGCGACAGGGGTGGGCCTCTACGAGCAGTACTTC. Supplemented by reference TRBV7-2 and TRBJ2-7, the full variable domain reads GAGVSQSPSNKVTEKGKDVELRCDPISGHTALYWYRQSLGQGLEFLIYFQGNSAPDKSGLPSDRFSAERTGGSVSTLTIQRTQQEDSAVYLCASSYATGVGLYEQYFGPGTRLTVT.

The rearrangement links TRBV5-4 to TRBJ2-7; the match to TRBD2 covers 8 bases. V dropped 4 bases and J dropped 3; count of bases not matched to a gene: 6. This CDR3 has 14 residues. Germline V gives CDR1 SGHNT, CDR2 YYREEE (reference sequence). This CDR3 reads CASSRSGTGYEQYF. The CDR3 DNA is TGTGCCAGCAGCCGTAGCGGGACTGGCTACGAGCAGTACTTC.

The chain carries TRBV6-5 and TRBJ2-3; 8 bases map to TRBD2. V lost 7 bases and J lost 5; bases outside the gene matches: 8. Germline-derived CDR1 and CDR2 are MNHEY and SVGAGI. CDR3 length equals 14 residues. This chain's CDR3 is CASTSGGVEDTQYF. For the CDR3, the DNA is TGTGCCAGCACCTCGGGAGGGGTAGAAGATACGCAGTATTTT.

This chain joins TRBV18 and TRBJ2-7, with TRBD1 identical over 8 bases. V was pared by 3 bases and J by 7 bases, with 11 bases of the junction left unmatched. CDR3 length equals 15 residues. Germline values: CDR1 KGHSH, CDR2 LQKENI. CDR3 region: CASSPVTGEFGEQYF. CDR3 nucleotides: TGTGCCAGCTCACCTGTGACAGGGGAGTTTGGGGAGCAGTACTTC.

This chain links TRBV7-3 with TRBJ2-2; D gene uncertain. Looked up from germline, CDR1 is SGHTA and CDR2 is FQGTGA. Trimming cost V 4 bases and J 3 bases, with 6 bases left between them. The CDR3 totals 13 residues. CDR3 nucleotides: TGTGCCAGCAGCTGGACGGACACCGGGGAGCTGTTTTTT. Translating it yields CASSWTDTGELFF.

This clone was observed a single time. This chain links TRBV5-1 with TRBJ2-1, with TRBD2 matching over 10 bases. The V and J ends lost 4 bases and 2 bases, in that order; junction bases with no gene match: 12. The length of the CDR3 is 18 residues. Looked up from germline, CDR1 is SGHRS and CDR2 is YFSETQ. The CDR3 loop is CASSRMLAGDEPYNEQFF. Written as DNA, the CDR3 is TGCGCCAGCAGCCGGATGCTAGCGGGAGACGAGCCCTACAATGAGCAGTTCTTC.

The chain is built from TRBV6-5 and TRBJ2-4; D perhaps matches TRBD2 (7 bases). CDR3 length: 15 amino acids. V lost 2 bases, J lost 2 bases, and 10 bases lay in between. Per germline, CDR1 MNHEY and CDR2 SVGAGI. CDR3 nucleotide sequence: TGTGCCAGCAGTTACGGGGGGGCGTCCAAAAACATTCAGTACTTC. This encodes CASSYGGASKNIQYF.

This clone was seen a handful of times. V usage is TRBV4-2 and J usage is TRBJ1-1; D perhaps matches TRBD1 (5 bases). This CDR3 has 14 amino acids. The V gene lost 5 bases and the J gene lost 1 base, with 11 bases spanning the gap. The germline V gene has CDR1 LGHNA and CDR2 YNFKEQ. CDR3 loop: CASSFTGPNTEAFF. CDR3 in DNA: TGTGCCAGCAGCTTTACGGGGCCGAACACTGAAGCTTTCTTT.